These T cell receptor beta chains were read from a single sample in a study of blood T cell repertoires in COVID-19. TCRdb's copy holds only in-frame clones and misses some; the assay was immunoSEQ multiplex PCR. The table shows roughly 340,000 clones, with around 87% occurring only once. Sequenced sample: PBMCs or T cells enriched from blood (not recorded which). All receptors come from a man aged 40-49 years in a cohort exposed to, infected with or recovered from COVID-19 (not recorded which). The CDR3 runs from the conserved cysteine through the conserved F or W. D genes are given only for firm matches. Only some rows state a clone size, as once, few, many or a class for expanded clones.

v_call: TRBV5-8; j_call: TRBJ2-5; d_call: -; clone_size: -; cdr3_aa: CASSRDRRETQYF; cdr3_nt: TGTGCCAGCAGCCGCGACAGGCGGGAGACCCAGTACTTC
v_call: TRBV5-1; j_call: TRBJ2-5; d_call: -; clone_size: -; cdr3_aa: CASRRGETQYF; cdr3_nt: TGCGCCAGCAGGCGCGGGGAGACCCAGTACTTC
v_call: TRBV4-1; j_call: TRBJ2-7; d_call: TRBD1; clone_size: -; cdr3_aa: CASSQGTGTYEQYF; cdr3_nt: TGCGCCAGCAGCCAAGGGACAGGCACCTACGAGCAGTACTTC
v_call: TRBV2; j_call: TRBJ2-7; d_call: TRBD1; clone_size: -; cdr3_aa: CASTWDRASYEQYF; cdr3_nt: TGTGCCAGCACCTGGGACAGGGCCTCCTACGAGCAGTACTTC
v_call: TRBV3-1/TRBV3-2; j_call: TRBJ1-6; d_call: TRBD1; clone_size: -; cdr3_aa: CASSLSRQGAPLHF; cdr3_nt: TGTGCCAGCAGCCTTTCCAGACAGGGGGCACCCCTCCACTTT
v_call: TRBV10-2; j_call: TRBJ2-3; d_call: TRBD2; clone_size: -; cdr3_aa: CASSESAGVVTDTQYF; cdr3_nt: TGCGCCAGCAGTGAGTCGGCGGGAGTGGTCACAGATACGCAGTATTTT
v_call: TRBV20-1; j_call: TRBJ2-1; d_call: -; clone_size: -; cdr3_aa: CSASLASSYNEQFF; cdr3_nt: TGCAGTGCTAGTCTAGCAAGCTCCTACAATGAGCAGTTCTTC
v_call: TRBV5-5; j_call: TRBJ1-2; d_call: -; clone_size: few; cdr3_aa: CASSFRGTNYGYTF; cdr3_nt: TGTGCCAGCAGCTTTCGGGGAACTAACTATGGCTACACCTTC
v_call: TRBV2; j_call: TRBJ1-5; d_call: -; clone_size: once; cdr3_aa: CASSEGARREPQHF; cdr3_nt: TGTGCCAGCAGTGAGGGGGCGAGGCGTGAGCCCCAGCATTTT
v_call: TRBV18; j_call: TRBJ1-5; d_call: -; clone_size: -; cdr3_aa: CASSPSGGVNQPQHF; cdr3_nt: TGTGCCAGCTCACCGAGCGGAGGAGTCAATCAGCCCCAGCATTTT